This TCR beta chain was sequenced during a study of T cell responses to AZD1222 COVID-19 vaccine. Study observations and caveats: Distributed over spike, vaccine-associated CD4 TCRs predominated at 160-218 and 743-854.

With V trimmed by 6 bases and J by 0 bases, 6 bases remained unmatched. The germline CDR1 and CDR2 sequences are SGHTA and FQGNSA. This CDR3 comprises 15 residues. With respect to this clone: What it binds is unknown.

Assay: immunoSEQ multiplex PCR; the TCRdb copy retains only in-frame clones and omits some. In the table there are 130,000 or so clones, almost 85% of which are singletons. This rearrangement joins TRBV7-2 to TRBJ1-1, with TRBD1 matching 8 bases. The sample consisted of peripheral blood, taken 28 days after the second dose of the MenACWY control vaccine. This clonotype was obtained from an adult who received the MenACWY meningococcal vaccine as a control. For the CDR3, the DNA is TGTGCCAGCAGACAGGACAGGGCGTTGAACACTGAAGCTTTCTTT. It is translated as CASRQDRALNTEAFF.